In this sample, the clone carrying this T cell receptor (beta chain) turned up many times. Its antigen is not identified. Quantitative 5'-RACE with molecular barcodes was used to make the TCR beta libraries. TCRdb used MiXCR to reprocess the 5' RACE reads, holding one entry per CDR3 protein. The sample carries about 400,000 distinct CDR3 sequences, approximately 20% recorded once. Germline V gene sequence: CDR1 SQVTM, CDR2 ANQGSEA. The CDR3 length is 14 residues. V gave up 2 bases and J gave up 2 bases, with 12 bases separating them. The record originates from a study of CD8 T cells in ankylosing spondylitis. General study findings and limits: Some motif variants had been reported before (in reactive arthritis synovial fluid and blood). Reports say disease-linked clones showed up significantly more in matched ankylosing spondylitis synovial fluid. Apparently characteristic of ankylosing spondylitis blood was a TCR beta motif (under ten highly homologous variants).

The sample was blood, either unsorted or a sorted T cell fraction (not recorded which). This receptor was identified in a male donor with ankylosing spondylitis. This chain links TRBV29-1 with TRBJ2-5; maybe TRBD1 (6 bases). CDR3 coding DNA: TGCAGCGTTGAAATAGGACAGTTACAAGAGACCCAGTACTTC. It codes for CSVEIGQLQETQYF.